These 12 T cell receptor beta chains came from one sample sequenced in a study of shared clonotypes between healthy human individuals. Generated by immunoSEQ multiplex PCR, the TCRdb table keeps only in-frame clones and is missing some. The top ten hold around 0.25% of the sample, which has 800,000 or so clones, just over 95% seen once. Naivety among CD8 cells was defined by CD45RO negativity and positive CCR7 selection, thereby excluding terminally differentiated effector memory CD45RA+ cells. Sequenced: naive CD8+ T cells sorted from blood. The receptors derive from a man aged 30 to 39 in good health.

V gene TRBV5-5 combines with J gene TRBJ2-1; D call uncertain. Trimming stripped 2 bases from V and 8 bases from J, with 8 bases between. CDR3 length equals 12 residues. Germline V gives CDR1 SGHKS, CDR2 YYEKEE (reference sequence). CDR3: CASSFVFHEQFF. The DNA for the CDR3 is TGTGCCAGCAGCTTTGTTTTTCATGAGCAGTTCTTC.

The CDR3 loop reads CSVEPAGRNTEAFF. In nucleotides, the CDR3 is TGCAGCGTTGAGCCAGCGGGGAGAAATACTGAAGCTTTCTTT. J is TRBJ1-1 and V is TRBV29-1; D gene ambiguous. This CDR3 is 14 amino acids long. In germline, CDR1 is SQVTM, CDR2 ANQGSEA. Trimming stripped 3 bases from V and 5 bases from J, with 16 bases between.

The gene calls are TRBV7-9 and TRBJ2-1, with 11 nucleotides matching TRBD2. Germline-derived CDR1 and CDR2 are SEHNR and FQNEAQ (reference sequence). CDR3 length: 14 residues. Losses at the gene ends were 5 bases for V and 9 bases for J; bases not matched to a gene: 6. The CDR3 is CASSLSGRAIEQFF. In nucleotides, the CDR3 is TGTGCCAGCAGCCTTAGCGGGAGGGCGATTGAGCAGTTCTTC.

The J gene is TRBJ2-5, the V gene TRBV2; D gene unclear. V was cut by 1 base and J by 1 base, with 16 bases left in between. This CDR3 comprises 17 residues. The germline gives CDR1 SNHLY, CDR2 FYNNEI. Written as DNA, the CDR3 is TGTGCCAGCAGTGAAGGTGTTGCCCGAACGCCCCAAGAGACCCAGTACTTC. This translates into CASSEGVARTPQETQYF.

J is TRBJ2-2 and V is TRBV9; D possibly corresponds to TRBD2 (5 bases). The CDR3 runs 16 residues. Trimming stripped 0 bases from V and 4 bases from J, with 13 bases between. Per the germline V gene, CDR1 is SGDLS and CDR2 is YYNGEE. The CDR3 DNA is TGTGCCAGCAGCGTAGATGTCCTAGCTTTCACCGGGGAGCTGTTTTTT. Its protein product is CASSVDVLAFTGELFF.

The J gene is TRBJ2-1, the V gene TRBV5-4, with D possibly matching TRBD1 (6 bases). V lost 6 bases and J 8 bases, leaving 21 bases between the germline ends. The CDR3 extends over 15 amino acids. Germline-derived CDR1 and CDR2 are SGHNT and YYREEE (reference sequence). Written as DNA, the CDR3 is TGTGCCAGCACCCCCCCGCTAGGGGGAATGGATGAGCAGTTCTTC. Translated: CASTPPLGGMDEQFF. Full variable domain (missing parts from reference TRBV5-4 and TRBJ2-1): ETGVTQSPTHLIKTRGQQVTLRCSSQSGHNTVSWYQQALGQGPQFIFQYYREEENGRGNFPPRFSGLQFPNYSSELNVNALELDDSALYLCASTPPLGGMDEQFFGPGTRLTVL.

V gene TRBV27 combines with J gene TRBJ2-3; D is possibly TRBD1 (6 bases). Germline V gives CDR1 MNHEY, CDR2 SMNVEV (reference sequence). This CDR3 has 15 residues. Deletions cut 2 bases from V and 2 bases from J, with 11 bases between. The CDR3 DNA reads as TGTGCCAGCAGTTTAGACAGGATGCTCACAGATACGCAGTATTTT. Protein sequence: CASSLDRMLTDTQYF.

The V call is TRBV6-5, the J call TRBJ2-7, with TRBD1 as a possible D gene (6 bases). The CDR3 spans 13 residues. Germline assignment: CDR1 MNHEY and CDR2 SVGAGI. The V end was cut by 5 bases, the J end by 4 bases, with 12 bases between. CDR3 loop: CASSLSQGYEQYF. CDR3 in DNA: TGTGCCAGCAGTCTCTCACAGGGTTACGAGCAGTACTTC.

The chain's CDR3 is CASSPTGAEQYF. The CDR3 nucleotides are TGTGCCAGCAGCCCAACAGGGGCCGAGCAGTACTTC. The V call is TRBV5-4, the J call TRBJ2-7, with 7 bases aligning to TRBD1. The junction had 4 bases not matched to a gene; V was cut back by 4 bases and J by 6 bases. The germline gives CDR1 SGHNT, CDR2 YYREEE (reference sequence). The CDR3 runs 12 residues.

For the CDR3, the DNA is TGTGCCAGCCAGGAACCGGGCGAGACCCAGTACTTC. This encodes CASQEPGETQYF. The chain carries TRBV7-9 and TRBJ2-5; D uncertain. The V end lost 8 bases, the J end lost 5 bases, and 12 bases lay between the germline ends. Per the germline V gene, CDR1 is SEHNR and CDR2 is FQNEAQ (reference sequence). The CDR3 contains 12 residues.

CDR3 sequence: CASSASGRDYEQYF. CDR3 nucleotide sequence: TGTGCCAGCTCAGCTAGCGGGAGGGATTACGAGCAGTACTTC. J is TRBJ2-7 and V is TRBV18, with TRBD2 matching 12 bases. The trim removed 5 bases at V and 4 bases at J, leaving 3 bases unmatched. This CDR3 is built from 14 residues. Germline V gives CDR1 KGHSH, CDR2 LQKENI.

The gene calls are TRBV9 and TRBJ2-1; perhaps D is TRBD1 or TRBD2 (5 bases each). This CDR3 is built from 15 residues. CDR1 is SGDLS, CDR2 YYNGEE, per germline. V was pared by 0 bases and J by 7 bases, with 14 bases between. The CDR3: CASSVGGTPGNEQFF. CDR3 nucleotide sequence: TGTGCCAGCAGCGTAGGGGGGACGCCGGGGAATGAGCAGTTCTTC.